The T cell receptor (beta chain) described here comes from a study of cytomegalovirus exposure and HLA in healthy donors. Study-wide results and caveats: Some V segments, including TRBV6-2 and TRBV6-3, were excluded as indistinguishable. When a later analysis was performed, an Asian-associated ancestry cluster reportedly had fewer N-insertions than the roughly 630-donor mean.

Unmatched junction bases numbered 5, after V lost 0 bases and J lost 4 bases. Germline CDR1 MNHNY, CDR2 SVGAGI (reference sequence). The CDR3 consists of 15 residues. Donors counted as nominally healthy when sampled, yet unrecorded immune exposures were likely. Researchers ran the PCR with 60 Vbeta and 13 Jbeta primers. The method was immunoSEQ multiplex PCR; TCRdb's version includes in-frame clones alone and lacks a portion of them. The sample has roughly 45,000 clones; the top ten hold roughly 1.8%. In the case of this clone: Antigen: not known.

The genes are TRBV6-6 and TRBJ2-7; 8 bases match TRBD2. This TCR was recovered from a woman under 40 in good health and CMV-seronegative. Sequenced material: PBMCs. CDR3 DNA: TGTGCCAGCAGTTACTCGATTTCTAGCGGGTACGAGCAGTACTTC. Translating gives CASSYSISSGYEQYF.